The T cell receptor beta chain under discussion was sequenced for a study of prognosis after radiotherapy for stage I lung cancer. The authors amplified TCR beta CDR3 from genomic DNA using two-round multiplex PCR. Primers specific to each TRBV and TRBJ gene drove first-round PCR. TCRdb reprocessed the multiplex PCR reads with MiXCR, giving one entry per CDR3 protein. The sample lists about 27,000 distinct CDR3 sequences, roughly 50% seen once, with more than 13% in the top ten. Regarding this clonotype: What it binds is unknown.

With 0 bases removed from V and 0 bases from J, the gap between germline ends came to 9 bases. In germline, CDR1 is DFQATT, CDR2 SNEGSKA (reference sequence). CDR3 length: 15 amino acids. Findings of the study overall: Unique TCR clones declined after stereotactic body radiation therapy, from a median roughly 10,000 to 7,000. Among expanded TCR clones, tumor specificity was not determined.

The genes are TRBV20-1 and TRBJ2-1; D gene uncertain. Sequenced here: PBMCs, sampled before or after stereotactic body radiation therapy (not recorded which). This clonotype was sampled from a donor older than 45 with non-small cell lung cancer. The CDR3 DNA sequence: TGCAGTGCTAGAGATCGTAGGAGCTCCTACAATGAGCAGTTCTTC. It codes for CSARDRRSSYNEQFF.